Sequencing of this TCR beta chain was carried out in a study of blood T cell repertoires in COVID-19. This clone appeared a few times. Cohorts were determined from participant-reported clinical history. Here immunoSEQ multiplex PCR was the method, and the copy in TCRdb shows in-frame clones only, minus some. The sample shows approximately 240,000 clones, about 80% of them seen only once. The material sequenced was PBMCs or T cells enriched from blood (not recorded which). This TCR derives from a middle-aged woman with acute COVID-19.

CDR3 bases: TGTGCCAGCAGCTTGGCGGGGGGGCCCAGTAGTGAGGGCTACACCTTC. Its protein is CASSLAGGPSSEGYTF. J is TRBJ1-2 and V is TRBV5-4; D perhaps matches TRBD1 (6 bases). There are 16 residues in the CDR3. Per germline, CDR1 SGHNT and CDR2 YYREEE (reference sequence). The ends were cut back, 0 bases at V and 8 bases at J, with 20 bases in the middle.